This is a list of T cell receptor beta chains from one sample in a study of cytomegalovirus exposure and HLA in healthy donors. Method: immunoSEQ multiplex PCR; TCRdb's copy keeps in-frame clones and lacks some. The sample comprises about 180,000 clones, around 80% of which are singletons, and around 1.9% rests with the top ten. Source material: PBMCs. These receptors were collected from a woman in her 30s in good health and CMV-seronegative. Both conserved end residues are part of each CDR3. The order of the fields is CDR3 protein, CDR3 DNA, D gene, J gene, V gene. D genes are given only for firm matches.

CDR3: CASSIGGVGTEAFF
DNA: TGTGCCAGTAGTATTGGGGGGGTAGGCACTGAAGCTTTCTTT
D: NA
J: TRBJ1-1
V: TRBV19

CDR3: CASSFLDRVTFGYTF
DNA: TGTGCCAGCAGTTTTCTCGACAGGGTAACCTTTGGCTACACCTTC
D: TRBD1
J: TRBJ1-2
V: TRBV27

CDR3: CASSLSPSTYEQYF
DNA: TGCGCCAGCAGCTTGTCTCCTTCTACCTACGAGCAGTACTTC
D: NA
J: TRBJ2-7
V: TRBV5-1

CDR3: CASSPGGPNRAQYF
DNA: TGTGCCAGCAGCCCTGGAGGGCCAAATCGGGCCCAGTACTTC
D: NA
J: TRBJ2-5
V: TRBV5-6

CDR3: CASSRIREGNYGYTF
DNA: TGTGCCAGCAGTCGAATTCGGGAAGGGAACTATGGCTACACCTTC
D: NA
J: TRBJ1-2
V: TRBV6-5

CDR3: CASNDRGMNQPQHF
DNA: TGTGCCAGTAACGACAGGGGGATGAATCAGCCCCAGCATTTT
D: TRBD1
J: TRBJ1-5
V: TRBV19

CDR3: CASSQAGTGDEKLFF
DNA: TGCGCCAGCAGCCAAGCCGGGACAGGGGATGAAAAACTGTTTTTT
D: TRBD1
J: TRBJ1-4
V: TRBV4-1

CDR3: CSVSTGGALDEQYF
DNA: TGCAGCGTATCGACAGGGGGCGCGTTAGACGAGCAGTACTTC
D: TRBD1
J: TRBJ2-7
V: TRBV29-1

CDR3: CTSSYERVSNSPLHF
DNA: TGTACCAGCAGTTACGAGAGGGTATCTAATTCACCCCTCCACTTT
D: NA
J: TRBJ1-6
V: TRBV6-5

CDR3: CASSPRWAEAFF
DNA: TGTGCCAGCAGCCCTAGATGGGCTGAAGCTTTCTTT
D: NA
J: TRBJ1-1
V: TRBV11-1

CDR3: CASSQGIGDYYEQYF
DNA: TGCGCCAGCAGCCAAGGGATCGGGGACTACTACGAGCAGTACTTC
D: TRBD2
J: TRBJ2-7
V: TRBV4-1

CDR3: CASSLAGFYGYTF
DNA: TGTGCCAGCAGTTTAGCCGGGTTCTATGGCTACACCTTC
D: NA
J: TRBJ1-2
V: TRBV27

CDR3: CASSHRDGNSPLHF
DNA: TGTGCCAGCAGTCACCGCGACGGGAATTCACCCCTCCACTTT
D: NA
J: TRBJ1-6
V: TRBV6-5

CDR3: CASSPRGGQGANGELFF
DNA: TGTGCCAGCAGCCCAAGAGGGGGACAGGGGGCCAACGGGGAGCTGTTTTTT
D: TRBD1
J: TRBJ2-2
V: TRBV9

CDR3: CASSLGTGTYGYTF
DNA: TGTGCCAGCAGCTTGGGGACAGGGACCTATGGCTACACCTTC
D: TRBD1
J: TRBJ1-2
V: TRBV5-5

CDR3: CASSEAGGFTGELFF
DNA: TGTGCCAGCAGTGAAGCAGGGGGTTTCACCGGGGAGCTGTTTTTT
D: NA
J: TRBJ2-2
V: TRBV6-1

CDR3: CAISEGDSSTDTQYF
DNA: TGTGCCATCAGTGAAGGTGACAGTAGCACAGATACGCAGTATTTT
D: NA
J: TRBJ2-3
V: TRBV10-3

CDR3: CASSLTGGIRETQYF
DNA: TGCGCCAGCAGCCTCACCGGGGGGATTAGGGAGACCCAGTACTTC
D: TRBD2
J: TRBJ2-5
V: TRBV5-1

CDR3: CASSLTSGTSGTYNEQFF
DNA: TGTGCCAGCAGTTTGACCTCCGGGACTAGCGGAACCTACAATGAGCAGTTCTTC
D: TRBD2
J: TRBJ2-1
V: TRBV27

CDR3: CASSGRDRGSYEQYF
DNA: TGCGCCAGCAGTGGGAGGGACAGGGGCAGCTACGAGCAGTACTTC
D: TRBD1
J: TRBJ2-7
V: TRBV10-2

CDR3: CASSPWGLNTEAFF
DNA: TGTGCCAGCAGCCCGTGGGGGCTGAACACTGAAGCTTTCTTT
D: NA
J: TRBJ1-1
V: TRBV9

CDR3: CASSDPRTGTSNTGELFF
DNA: TGTGCCAGCAGTGATCCAAGGACCGGGACTTCGAACACCGGGGAGCTGTTTTTT
D: NA
J: TRBJ2-2
V: TRBV2

CDR3: CASSSAGARQYF
DNA: TGTGCCAGCAGTTCTGCGGGGGCGCGGCAGTACTTC
D: NA
J: TRBJ2-7
V: TRBV6-5

CDR3: CASSQDLASLNEQFF
DNA: TGTGCCAGCAGCCAAGATCTAGCCAGTCTCAATGAGCAGTTCTTC
D: NA
J: TRBJ2-1
V: TRBV4-2

CDR3: CASGPGGSQETQYF
DNA: TGTGCCAGCGGCCCGGGGGGGTCACAAGAGACCCAGTACTTC
D: TRBD2
J: TRBJ2-5
V: TRBV7-2

CDR3: CASNPTGINEKLFF
DNA: TGTGCCAGCAACCCGACAGGGATAAATGAAAAACTGTTTTTT
D: TRBD1
J: TRBJ1-4
V: TRBV9

CDR3: CASSLAEETQYF
DNA: TGTGCCAGCAGCTTAGCTGAAGAGACCCAGTACTTC
D: NA
J: TRBJ2-5
V: TRBV11-2

CDR3: CASSTRLDRNYQPQHF
DNA: TGTGCCAGCAGCACGCGGCTCGACAGGAACTATCAGCCCCAGCATTTT
D: NA
J: TRBJ1-5
V: TRBV7-8

CDR3: CASSYGTSGSGELFF
DNA: TGTGCCAGCAGTTACGGGACTAGCGGGTCCGGGGAGCTGTTTTTT
D: TRBD2
J: TRBJ2-2
V: TRBV27

CDR3: CASSLGRASYNEQFF
DNA: TGTGCCAGCAGCTTAGGCAGGGCTTCCTACAATGAGCAGTTCTTC
D: NA
J: TRBJ2-1
V: TRBV13

CDR3: CASSVPGQVGNTEAFF
DNA: TGTGCCAGCAGCGTCCCGGGACAGGTCGGGAACACTGAAGCTTTCTTT
D: TRBD1
J: TRBJ1-1
V: TRBV28

CDR3: CASSATSSNYGYTF
DNA: TGTGCCAGCAGTGCTACGAGCTCTAACTATGGCTACACCTTC
D: NA
J: TRBJ1-2
V: TRBV2

CDR3: CASRGLAGIQETQYF
DNA: TGTGCCAGCAGAGGACTAGCGGGGATTCAAGAGACCCAGTACTTC
D: TRBD2
J: TRBJ2-5
V: TRBV25-1